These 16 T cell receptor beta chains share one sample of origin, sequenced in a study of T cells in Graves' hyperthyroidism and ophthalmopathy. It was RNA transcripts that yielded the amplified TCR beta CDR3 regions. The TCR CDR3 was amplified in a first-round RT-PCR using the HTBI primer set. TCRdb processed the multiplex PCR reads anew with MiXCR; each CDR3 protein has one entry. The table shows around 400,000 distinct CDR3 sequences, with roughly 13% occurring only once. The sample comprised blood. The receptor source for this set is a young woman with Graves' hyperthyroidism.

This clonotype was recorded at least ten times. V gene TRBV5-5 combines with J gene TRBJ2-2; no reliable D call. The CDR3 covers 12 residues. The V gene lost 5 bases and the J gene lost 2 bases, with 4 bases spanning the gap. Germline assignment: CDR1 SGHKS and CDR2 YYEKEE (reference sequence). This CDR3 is CASRDNTGELFF. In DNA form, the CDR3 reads TGTGCCAGCAGGGACAACACCGGGGAGCTGTTTTTT. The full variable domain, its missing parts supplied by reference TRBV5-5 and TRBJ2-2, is DAGVTQSPTHLIKTRGQQVTLRCSPISGHKSVSWYQQVLGQGPQFIFQYYEKEERGRGNFPDRFSARQFPNYSSELNVNALLLGDSALYLCASRDNTGELFFGEGSRLTVL.

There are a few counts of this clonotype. In DNA, the CDR3 is TGTGCCAGCGGGGGAATGGCGGGGTCGGGCGGCTACACCTTC. Protein product: CASGGMAGSGGYTF. The chain joins TRBV3-1 to TRBJ1-2; TRBD1 is a possible D gene (5 bases). V lost 8 bases, J lost 8 bases, and 21 bases lay in between. Germline-derived CDR1 and CDR2 are LGHDT and YNNKEL (reference sequence). This CDR3 is built from 14 residues.

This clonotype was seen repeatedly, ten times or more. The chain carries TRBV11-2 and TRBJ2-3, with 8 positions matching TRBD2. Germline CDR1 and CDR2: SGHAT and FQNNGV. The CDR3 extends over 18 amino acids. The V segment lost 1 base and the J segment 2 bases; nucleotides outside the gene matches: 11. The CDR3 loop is CASSLVSFGSGATDTQYF. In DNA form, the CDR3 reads TGTGCCAGCAGCTTAGTAAGTTTTGGTAGCGGGGCCACAGATACGCAGTATTTT.

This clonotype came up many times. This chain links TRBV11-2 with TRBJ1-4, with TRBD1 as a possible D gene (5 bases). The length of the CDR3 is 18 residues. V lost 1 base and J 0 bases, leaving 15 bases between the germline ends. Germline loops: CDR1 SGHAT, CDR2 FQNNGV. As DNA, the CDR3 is TGTGCCAGCAGCTTAGGTCGAGGACACCCCGCAACTAATGAAAAACTGTTTTTT. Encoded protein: CASSLGRGHPATNEKLFF.

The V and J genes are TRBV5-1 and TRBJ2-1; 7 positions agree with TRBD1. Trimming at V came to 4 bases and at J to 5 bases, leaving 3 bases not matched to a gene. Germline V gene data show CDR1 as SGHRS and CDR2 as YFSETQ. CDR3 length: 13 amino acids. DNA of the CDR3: TGCGCCAGCAGCCCTGGACAGGACAATGAGCAGTTCTTC. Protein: CASSPGQDNEQFF.

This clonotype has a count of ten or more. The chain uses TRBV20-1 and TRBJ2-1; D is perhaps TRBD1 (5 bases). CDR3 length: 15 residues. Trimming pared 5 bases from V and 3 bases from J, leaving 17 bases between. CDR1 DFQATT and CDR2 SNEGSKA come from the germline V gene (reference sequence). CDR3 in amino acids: CSALLIDRLYNEQFF. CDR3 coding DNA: TGCAGTGCTCTCCTCATCGACAGACTCTACAATGAGCAGTTCTTC.

CDR3 amino acids: CASSVGSADTNYGYTF. The CDR3 nucleotides are TGTGCCAGCAGTGTAGGTTCGGCAGATACTAACTATGGCTACACCTTC. The chain combines TRBV6-2 or TRBV6-3 with TRBJ1-2; D not resolved. The V gene lost 5 bases and the J gene lost 0 bases, with 16 bases spanning the gap. Germline assignment: CDR1 MNHEY and CDR2 SVGEGT. The CDR3 contains 16 residues.

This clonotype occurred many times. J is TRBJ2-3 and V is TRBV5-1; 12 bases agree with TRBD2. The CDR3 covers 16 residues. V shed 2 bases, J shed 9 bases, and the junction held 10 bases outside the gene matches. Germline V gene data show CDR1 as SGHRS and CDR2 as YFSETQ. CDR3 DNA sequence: TGCGCCAGCAGCTTAGGACTAGCGGGATCATTTAGCACGCAGTATTTT. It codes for CASSLGLAGSFSTQYF.

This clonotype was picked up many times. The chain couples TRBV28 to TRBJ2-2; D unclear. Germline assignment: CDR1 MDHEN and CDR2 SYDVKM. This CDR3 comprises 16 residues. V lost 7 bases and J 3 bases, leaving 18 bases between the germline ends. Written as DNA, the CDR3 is TGTGCCAGCACCCCTAGACCCCCCACGTACACCGGGGAGCTGTTTTTT. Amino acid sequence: CASTPRPPTYTGELFF. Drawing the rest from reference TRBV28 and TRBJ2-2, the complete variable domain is DVKVTQSSRYLVKRTGEKVFLECVQDMDHENMFWYRQDPGLGLRLIYFSYDVKMKEKGDIPEGYSVSREKKERFSLILESASTNQTSMYLCASTPRPPTYTGELFFGEGSRLTVL.

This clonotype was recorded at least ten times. The CDR3 region is CASRRDLGKNIQYF. CDR3 nucleotides: TGTGCCAGCAGGAGGGACTTGGGGAAAAACATTCAGTACTTC. This chain uses TRBV6-2 or TRBV6-3 with TRBJ2-4; the D gene is possibly TRBD2 (6 bases). The V end lost 6 bases, the J end lost 4 bases, and 13 bases lay between the germline ends. The CDR3 is 14 amino acids. Germline V gene data show CDR1 as MNHEY and CDR2 as SVGEGT.

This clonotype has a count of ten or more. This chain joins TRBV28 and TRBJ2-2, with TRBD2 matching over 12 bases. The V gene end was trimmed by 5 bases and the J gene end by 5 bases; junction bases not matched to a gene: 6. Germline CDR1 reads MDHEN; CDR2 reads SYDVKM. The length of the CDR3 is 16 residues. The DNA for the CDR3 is TGTGCCAGCAGTAACGGACTAGCGGGGCTTACCGGGGAGCTGTTTTTT. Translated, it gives CASSNGLAGLTGELFF.

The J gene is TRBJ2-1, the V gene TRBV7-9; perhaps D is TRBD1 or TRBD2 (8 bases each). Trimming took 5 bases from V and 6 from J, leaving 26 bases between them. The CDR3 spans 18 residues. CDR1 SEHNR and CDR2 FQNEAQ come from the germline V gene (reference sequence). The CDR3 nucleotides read TGTGCCAGCAGCCCCACAGGGGGAGGATTGGCGGGGGGCAATGAGCAGTTCTTC. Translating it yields CASSPTGGGLAGGNEQFF.

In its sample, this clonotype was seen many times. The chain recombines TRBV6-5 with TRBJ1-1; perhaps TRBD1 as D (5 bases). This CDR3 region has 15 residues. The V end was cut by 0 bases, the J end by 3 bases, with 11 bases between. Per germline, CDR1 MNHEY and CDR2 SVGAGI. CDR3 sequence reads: CASSYSRGGDTEAFF. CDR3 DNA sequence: TGTGCCAGCAGTTACTCGAGGGGCGGAGACACTGAAGCTTTCTTT.

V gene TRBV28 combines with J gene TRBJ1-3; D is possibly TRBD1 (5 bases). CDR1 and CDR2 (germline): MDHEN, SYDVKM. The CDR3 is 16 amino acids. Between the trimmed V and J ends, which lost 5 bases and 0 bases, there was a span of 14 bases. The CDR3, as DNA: TGTGCCAGCAGTATTGGGACCATTGTCTCTGGAAACACCATATATTTT. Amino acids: CASSIGTIVSGNTIYF.

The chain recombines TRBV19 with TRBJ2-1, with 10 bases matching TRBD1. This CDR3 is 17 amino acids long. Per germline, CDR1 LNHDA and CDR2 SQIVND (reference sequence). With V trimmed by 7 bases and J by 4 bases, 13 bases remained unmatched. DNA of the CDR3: TGTGCCAGTACCACCCATCTCCGGGACAGGGGTTACAATGAGCAGTTCTTC. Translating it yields CASTTHLRDRGYNEQFF. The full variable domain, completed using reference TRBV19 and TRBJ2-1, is DGGITQSPKYLFRKEGQNVTLSCEQNLNHDAMYWYRQDPGQGLRLIYYSQIVNDFQKGDIAEGYSVSREKKESFPLTVTSAQKNPTAFYLCASTTHLRDRGYNEQFFGPGTRLTVL.

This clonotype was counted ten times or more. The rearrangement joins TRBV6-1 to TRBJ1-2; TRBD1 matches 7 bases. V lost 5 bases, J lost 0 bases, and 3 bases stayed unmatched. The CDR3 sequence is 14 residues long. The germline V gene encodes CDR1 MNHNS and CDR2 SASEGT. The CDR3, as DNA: TGTGCCAGCAGTCGGACAGGAGCTAACTATGGCTACACCTTC. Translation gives CASSRTGANYGYTF.